Below are 7 T cell receptor beta chains sequenced from a single sample in a study of T cells in localized non-small cell lung cancer (TCRdb year 2020). Libraries were made using the immunoSEQ multiplex PCR assay. As stored in TCRdb, this immuneACCESS dataset retains in-frame rearrangements with V and J assigned. A fraction of the clones does not appear; measured against another copy, unresolved V genes explain less than half of the discrepancy, and the remainder lacks a known reason. The sample table holds roughly 7,800 clones, of which 85% to 95% were seen once. The top ten clonotypes cover approximately 3% of the sample. The sample consisted of peripheral blood, taken before any cancer treatment. The receptors originated from a woman aged 35 to 75 with stage I lung adenocarcinoma.

This sequence joins TRBV6-6 and TRBJ2-7; no definite D call. This CDR3 has 13 residues. Germline CDR1 is MNHNY and CDR2 is SVGAGI (reference sequence). The V and J ends lost 7 bases and 4 bases respectively, with 14 bases between them. The CDR3 spells CASKDEGMYEQYF. Written as DNA, the CDR3 is TGTGCCAGCAAGGACGAAGGGATGTACGAGCAGTACTTC.

V gene TRBV5-1 combines with J gene TRBJ1-6; TRBD1 is a possible D gene (6 bases). Trimming cost V 4 bases and J 7 bases, with 9 bases left between them. CDR1 and CDR2 from the germline V gene are SGHRS and YFSETQ. The CDR3 loop spans 13 amino acids. In nucleotides, the CDR3 is TGCGCCAGCAGCCGACAGGAAAATTCACCCCTCCACTTT. Its protein product is CASSRQENSPLHF.

The genes are TRBV15 and TRBJ1-2; D remains unclear. The CDR3 contains 15 residues. V lost 0 bases, J lost 7 bases, and 15 bases lay in between. Germline V gene data show CDR1 as LNHNV and CDR2 as YYDKDF (reference sequence). This CDR3 reads CATSRDRSRGIGYTF. The CDR3 DNA follows: TGTGCCACCAGCAGAGATCGGAGTCGAGGGATTGGCTACACCTTC.

J is TRBJ2-3 and V is TRBV9, with TRBD2 identical over 13 bases. Trimming removed 4 bases from V and 3 bases from J; junction bases left unmatched: 5. The CDR3 covers 16 residues. Germline CDR1 SGDLS, CDR2 YYNGEE. The CDR3 region has the DNA TGTGCCAGCAGCCTCGGACTAGCGGGGGTAACAGATACGCAGTATTTT. Amino acids: CASSLGLAGVTDTQYF.

The chain combines TRBV5-1 with TRBJ2-2, with a tentative D call TRBD2 (5 bases). V was cut by 0 bases and J by 5 bases, with 11 bases left in between. This CDR3 has 15 residues. Germline CDR1 reads SGHRS; CDR2 reads YFSETQ. CDR3: CASSLEVGETGELFF. CDR3 nucleotides: TGCGCCAGCAGCTTGGAGGTGGGAGAAACCGGGGAGCTGTTTTTT.

V and J are TRBV27 and TRBJ2-3; 7 positions match TRBD1. V lost 5 bases to trimming and J lost 1 base; unmatched junction nucleotides: 12. Germline V gives CDR1 MNHEY, CDR2 SMNVEV (reference sequence). The CDR3 sequence is 17 residues long. CDR3 nucleotides: TGTGCCAGCAGTCCAAAGAAGGGGGCTCGAGGCACAGATACGCAGTATTTT. Translation gives CASSPKKGARGTDTQYF.

The chain recombines TRBV4-1 with TRBJ1-6; 7 bases are a match to TRBD1. Germline lookup yields CDR1 MGHRA and CDR2 YSYEKL. The CDR3 runs 16 residues. The ends lost 4 bases at V and 7 bases at J; junction bases unmatched: 10. CDR3 nucleotide sequence: TGCGCCAGCAGCCGGGTCCAGACAGGGACAAATTCACCCCTCCACTTT. Its translation is CASSRVQTGTNSPLHF.